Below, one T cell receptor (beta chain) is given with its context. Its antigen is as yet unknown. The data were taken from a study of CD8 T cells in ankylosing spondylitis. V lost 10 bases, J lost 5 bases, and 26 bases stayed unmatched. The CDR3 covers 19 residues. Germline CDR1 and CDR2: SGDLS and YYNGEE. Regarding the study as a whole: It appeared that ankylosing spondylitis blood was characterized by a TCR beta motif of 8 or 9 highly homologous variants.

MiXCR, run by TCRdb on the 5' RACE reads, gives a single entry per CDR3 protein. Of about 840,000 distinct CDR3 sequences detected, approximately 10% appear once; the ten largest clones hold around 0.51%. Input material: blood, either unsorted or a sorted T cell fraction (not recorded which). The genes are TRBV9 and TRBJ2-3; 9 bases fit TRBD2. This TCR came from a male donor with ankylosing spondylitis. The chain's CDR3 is CARSDREKPGLAEQDTQYF. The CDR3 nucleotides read TGTGCCCGGTCCGACAGGGAAAAACCGGGACTAGCTGAACAAGATACGCAGTATTTT.